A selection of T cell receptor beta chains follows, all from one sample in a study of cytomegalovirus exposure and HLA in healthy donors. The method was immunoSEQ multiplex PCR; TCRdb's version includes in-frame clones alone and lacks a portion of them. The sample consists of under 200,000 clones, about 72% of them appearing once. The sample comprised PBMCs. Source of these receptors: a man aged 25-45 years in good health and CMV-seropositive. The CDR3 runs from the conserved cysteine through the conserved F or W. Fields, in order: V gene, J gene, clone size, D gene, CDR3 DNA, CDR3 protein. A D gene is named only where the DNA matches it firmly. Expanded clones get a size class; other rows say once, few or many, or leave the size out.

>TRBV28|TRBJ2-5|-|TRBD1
TGTGCCAGCAGTGCAGACAGGGGCGGCCAAGAGACCCAGTACTTC
CASSADRGGQETQYF
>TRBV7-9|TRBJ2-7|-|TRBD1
TGTGCCAGCAGCGGACAGGGTATGGAGCAGTACTTC
CASSGQGMEQYF
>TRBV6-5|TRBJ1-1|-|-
TGTGCCAGCAGTTACGGCCGACAAACTGAAGCTTTCTTT
CASSYGRQTEAFF
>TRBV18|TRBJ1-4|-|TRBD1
TGTGCCAGCTCACTCGGACAGGGACTAAATGAAAAACTGTTTTTT
CASSLGQGLNEKLFF
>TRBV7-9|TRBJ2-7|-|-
TGTGCCAGCAGCTTAGCTCGAACTAGCAGCAACGAGCAGTACTTC
CASSLARTSSNEQYF
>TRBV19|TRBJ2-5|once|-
TGTGCCAGTAGTATATTAACAGAAGAGACCCAGTACTTC
CASSILTEETQYF
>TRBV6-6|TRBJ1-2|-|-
TGTGCCAGCAACTTGCTTAAGGCAGGGTCGGGCTACACCTTC
CASNLLKAGSGYTF
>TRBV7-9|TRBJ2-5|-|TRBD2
TGTGCCAGCAGCCGGCTAGCGGGGGGGTCGGAGACCCAGTACTTC
CASSRLAGGSETQYF
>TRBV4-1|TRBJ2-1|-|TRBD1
TGCGCCAGCAGCCAAGCCGGGACAGGGCTGAATGAGCAGTTCTTC
CASSQAGTGLNEQFF
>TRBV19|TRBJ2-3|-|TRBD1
TGTGCCAGTAGTACAGGGACAGGGTCAGATACGCAGTATTTT
CASSTGTGSDTQYF
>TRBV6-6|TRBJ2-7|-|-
TGTGCCAGCAGTTACAGTGAGGGATACGAGCAGTACTTC
CASSYSEGYEQYF
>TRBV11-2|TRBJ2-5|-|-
TGTGCCAGCAGCTCAGGTTTTGGGGAGACCCAGTACTTC
CASSSGFGETQYF
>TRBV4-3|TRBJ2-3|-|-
TGCGCCAGCAGCCAAGATTTTGCGGATCGAGGGGATACGCAGTATTTT
CASSQDFADRGDTQYF
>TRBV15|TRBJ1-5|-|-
TGTGCCACCAGCAGAGATAGCCAAAACAATCAGCCCCAGCATTTT
CATSRDSQNNQPQHF
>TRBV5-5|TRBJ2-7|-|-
TGTGCCAGCAGCCCGAACAGGGCGGACCTCTCCTACGAGCAGTACTTC
CASSPNRADLSYEQYF
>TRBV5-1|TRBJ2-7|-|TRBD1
TGCGCCAGCAGCTTGGCGGACAGGGGAACCTACGAGCAGTACTTC
CASSLADRGTYEQYF
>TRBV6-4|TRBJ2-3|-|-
TGTGCCAGCAGTGATGGACAAAGCACAGATACGCAGTATTTT
CASSDGQSTDTQYF
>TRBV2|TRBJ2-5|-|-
TGTGCCAGCAGCCTTGGACAGCAAGAGACCCAGTACTTC
CASSLGQQETQYF
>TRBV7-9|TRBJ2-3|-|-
TGTGCCAGCAGCTTAGCTAGCGCCACAGATACGCAGTATTTT
CASSLASATDTQYF
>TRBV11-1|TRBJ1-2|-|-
TGTGCCAGCAGCTTAGGAGGCCTCCACACCTTC
CASSLGGLHTF
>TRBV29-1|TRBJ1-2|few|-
TGCAGCGTCCGACGGGGCTATGGCTACACCTTC
CSVRRGYGYTF
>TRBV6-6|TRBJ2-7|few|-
TGTGCCAGCAGTTTCGACAGACGCTCCTACGAGCAGTACTTC
CASSFDRRSYEQYF
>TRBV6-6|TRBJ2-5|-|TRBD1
TGTGCCAGCAGAGTCACCTTAGGGGGCTCGGAAGAGACCCAGTACTTC
CASRVTLGGSEETQYF
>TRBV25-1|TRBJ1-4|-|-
TGTGCCAGCAGTGAATACCGGACGGGGGCTAATGAAAAACTGTTTTTT
CASSEYRTGANEKLFF
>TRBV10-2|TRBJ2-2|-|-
TGCGCCAGCACCCCTGGTGTCGGGGGAGCGTACACCGGGGAGCTGTTTTTT
CASTPGVGGAYTGELFF
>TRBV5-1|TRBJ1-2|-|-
TGCGCCAGCAGCTTGAGCGGGCGGGCTAACTATGGCTACACCTTC
CASSLSGRANYGYTF
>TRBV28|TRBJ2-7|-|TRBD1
TGTGCCAGCAGTTTCCGTTCGGCAGGGGGCTTCGAGCAGTACTTC
CASSFRSAGGFEQYF
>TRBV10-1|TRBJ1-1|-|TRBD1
TGCGCCAGCAATCCCTCGGAGGGACAGCTAAACACTGAAGCTTTCTTT
CASNPSEGQLNTEAFF
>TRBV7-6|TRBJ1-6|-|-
TGTGCCAGCAGCTTAGTTGGGGGCAAGGGTTCACCCCTCCACTTT
CASSLVGGKGSPLHF
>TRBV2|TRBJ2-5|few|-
TGTGCCAGCACCTCAGGGGTAGGAGAGACCCAGTACTTC
CASTSGVGETQYF
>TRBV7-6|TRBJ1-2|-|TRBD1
TGTGCCAGCAGCATGGGACAGGGGAACTATGGCTACACCTTC
CASSMGQGNYGYTF
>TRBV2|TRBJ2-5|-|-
TGTGCCAGCAGCCCCAACAGGGGAGGAGAGACCCAGTACTTC
CASSPNRGGETQYF
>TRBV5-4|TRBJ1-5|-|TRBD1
TGTGCCAGCAGCTTGGGACAGGGGAGCAATCAGCCCCAGCATTTT
CASSLGQGSNQPQHF
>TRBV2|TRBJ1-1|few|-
TGTGCCAGCAGTGATGAGTCTGAAGCTTTCTTT
CASSDESEAFF
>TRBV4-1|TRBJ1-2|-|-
TGCGCCAGCAGCCAAGGGACAGTCAATGGCTACACCTTC
CASSQGTVNGYTF
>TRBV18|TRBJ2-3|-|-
TGTGCCAGCTCACGGGACTTAACTCCCGATACGCAGTATTTT
CASSRDLTPDTQYF
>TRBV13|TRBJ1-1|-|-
TGTGCCAGCAGCTTAGGGCAGGGGAGTGAAGCTTTCTTT
CASSLGQGSEAFF
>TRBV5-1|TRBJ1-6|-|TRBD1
TGCGCCAGCAGCCCGGAGGGCCAGGGGGTCTCACCCCTCCACTTT
CASSPEGQGVSPLHF
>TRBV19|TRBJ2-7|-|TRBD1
TGTGCCAGCCAGGTACGGGACAGGGGGCACCACGAGCAGTACTTC
CASQVRDRGHHEQYF
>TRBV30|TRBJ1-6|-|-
TGTGCCTGGAGTGTAGGCAGGGGTAATTCACCCCTCCACTTT
CAWSVGRGNSPLHF